This TCR beta chain was obtained from a study of cytomegalovirus exposure and HLA in healthy donors. The PCR used 60 Vbeta and 13 Jbeta primers. The table came from immunoSEQ multiplex PCR; TCRdb's copy has only in-frame clones and leaves some out. Among 85,000 to 100,000 clones listed, about four fifths were seen once. CDR1 and CDR2 from the germline V gene are SGHAT and FQNNGV. The trim removed 6 bases at V and 3 bases at J, leaving 11 bases unmatched. The CDR3 consists of 16 residues. A few counts support this clone. What was sequenced was PBMCs. The origin of this receptor is a female donor in good health and CMV-seropositive. This rearrangement joins TRBV11-2 to TRBJ2-3; TRBD2 matches 8 bases. For the CDR3, the DNA is TGTGCCAGCAGACCAATTCAGCGGGGGAGAACAGATACGCAGTATTTT. Translated: CASRPIQRGRTDTQYF. Using reference TRBV11-2 and TRBJ2-3 for the parts outside the CDR3, the full variable domain is EAGVAQSPRYKIIEKRQSVAFWCNPISGHATLYWYQQILGQGPKLLIQFQNNGVVDDSQLPKDRFSAERLKGVDSTLKIQPAKLEDSAVYLCASRPIQRGRTDTQYFGPGTRLTVL.